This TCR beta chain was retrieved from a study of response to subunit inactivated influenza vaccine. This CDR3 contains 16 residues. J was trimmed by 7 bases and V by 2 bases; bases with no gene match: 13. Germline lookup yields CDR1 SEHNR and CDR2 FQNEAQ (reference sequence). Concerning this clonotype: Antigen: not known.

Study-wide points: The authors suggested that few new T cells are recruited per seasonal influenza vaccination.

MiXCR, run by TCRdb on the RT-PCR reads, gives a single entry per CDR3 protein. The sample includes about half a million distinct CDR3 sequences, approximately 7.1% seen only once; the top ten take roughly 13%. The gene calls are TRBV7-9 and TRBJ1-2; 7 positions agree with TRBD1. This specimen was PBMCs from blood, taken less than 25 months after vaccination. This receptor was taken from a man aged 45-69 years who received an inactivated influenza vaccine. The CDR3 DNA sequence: TGTGCCAGCAGCTTAACGCGACAGGGAGGTTTACGTGGCTACACCTTC. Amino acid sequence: CASSLTRQGGLRGYTF.